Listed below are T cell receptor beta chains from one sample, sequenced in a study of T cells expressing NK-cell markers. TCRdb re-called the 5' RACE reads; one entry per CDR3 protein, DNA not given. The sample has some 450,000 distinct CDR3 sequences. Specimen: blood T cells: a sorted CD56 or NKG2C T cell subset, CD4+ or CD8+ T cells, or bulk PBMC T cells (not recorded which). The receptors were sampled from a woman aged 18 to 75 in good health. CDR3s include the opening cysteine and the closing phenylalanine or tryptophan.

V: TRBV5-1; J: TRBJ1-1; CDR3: CASSLAKDRNTEAFF
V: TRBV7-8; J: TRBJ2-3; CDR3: CASSRRGGATDTQYF
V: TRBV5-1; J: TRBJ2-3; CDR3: CASIQRGVGSADTQYF
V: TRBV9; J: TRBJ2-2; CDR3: CASSVAWAPGRTGELFF
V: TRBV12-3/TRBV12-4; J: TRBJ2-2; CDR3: CASIRGVTGELFF
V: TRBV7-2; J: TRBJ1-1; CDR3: CASSPYRGRTEAFF
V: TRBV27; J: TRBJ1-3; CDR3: CASSSSSSGNTIYF
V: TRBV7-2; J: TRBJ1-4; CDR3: CASSSGQPREKLFF
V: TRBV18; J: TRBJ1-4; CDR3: CASSGPDRANEKLFF
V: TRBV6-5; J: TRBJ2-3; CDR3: CASSYTTVRGGTDTQYF
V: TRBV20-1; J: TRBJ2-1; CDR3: CSAHGGNEQFF
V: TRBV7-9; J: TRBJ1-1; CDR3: CATSRGFSDTEAFF
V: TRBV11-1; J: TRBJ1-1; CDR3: CASSARQGVNTEAFF
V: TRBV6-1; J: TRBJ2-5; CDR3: CASRSTQGIVETQYF
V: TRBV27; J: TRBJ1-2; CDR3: CASSLTGNGYTF
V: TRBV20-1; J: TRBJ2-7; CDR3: CSATRDRIYEQYF
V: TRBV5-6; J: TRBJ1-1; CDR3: CASSLRGETEAFF
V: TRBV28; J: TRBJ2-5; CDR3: CASSLRGLETQYF
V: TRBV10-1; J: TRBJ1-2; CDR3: CASYGGTDLYGYTF
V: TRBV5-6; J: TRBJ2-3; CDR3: CASGGLAAYTQYF
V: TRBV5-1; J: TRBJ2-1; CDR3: CASSLVDNEQFF
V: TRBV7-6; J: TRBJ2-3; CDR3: CASSSLMWTSGESTDTQYF
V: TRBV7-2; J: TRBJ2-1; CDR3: CASSLLRTGAPSNEQFF
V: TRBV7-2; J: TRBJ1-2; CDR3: CASRNSGAVNYGYTF
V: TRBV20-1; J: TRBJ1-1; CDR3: CSADRNTEAFF
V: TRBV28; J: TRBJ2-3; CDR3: CASSPPPGDIGTDTQYF
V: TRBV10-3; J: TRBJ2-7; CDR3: CAISELAGGLGEQYF
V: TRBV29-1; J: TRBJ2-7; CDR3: CSVVKGASYEQYF
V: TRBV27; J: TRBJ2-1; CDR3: CASRPGATAYNEQFF
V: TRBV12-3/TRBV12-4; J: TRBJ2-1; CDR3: CASSLAPGASYNEQFF
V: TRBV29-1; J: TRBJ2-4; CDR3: CSVEGQGKNIQYF
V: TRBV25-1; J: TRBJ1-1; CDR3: CASSQLLWTEAFF
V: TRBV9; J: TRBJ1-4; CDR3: CASSDRPDRGNEKLFF
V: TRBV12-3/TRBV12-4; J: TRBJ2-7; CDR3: CASSADNRGYEQYF
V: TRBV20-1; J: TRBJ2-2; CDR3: CSAIVRRTRGSGELFF
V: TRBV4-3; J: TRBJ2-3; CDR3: CASSQDVGPPTDTQYF
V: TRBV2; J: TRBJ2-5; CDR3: CASRRLAGEYGETQYF
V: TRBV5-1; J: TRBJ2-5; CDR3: CASSLPSEETQYF
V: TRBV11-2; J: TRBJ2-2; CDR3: CASRLSGGFIGELFF
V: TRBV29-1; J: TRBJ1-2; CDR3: CSVGLLRGGYTF